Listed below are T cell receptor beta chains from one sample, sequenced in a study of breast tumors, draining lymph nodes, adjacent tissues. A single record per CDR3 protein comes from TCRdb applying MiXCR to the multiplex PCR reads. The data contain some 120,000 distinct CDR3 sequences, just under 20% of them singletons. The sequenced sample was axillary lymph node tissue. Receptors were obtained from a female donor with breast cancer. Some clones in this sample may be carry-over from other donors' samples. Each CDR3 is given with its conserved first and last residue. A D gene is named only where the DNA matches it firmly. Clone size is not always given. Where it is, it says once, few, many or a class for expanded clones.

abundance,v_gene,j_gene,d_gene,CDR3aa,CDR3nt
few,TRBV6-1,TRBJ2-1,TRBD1,CASSEPKFRDRAYNEQFF,TGTGCCAGCAGTGAACCTAAGTTTCGGGACAGAGCCTACAATGAGCAGTTCTTC
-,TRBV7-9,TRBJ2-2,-,CASSPKLAGELFF,TGTGCCAGCAGCCCCAAGTTAGCCGGGGAGCTGTTTTTT
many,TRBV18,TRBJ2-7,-,CASSPVSGTTTYEQYF,TGTGCCAGCTCACCAGTTTCCGGGACAACAACTTACGAGCAGTACTTC
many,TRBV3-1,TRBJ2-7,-,CASSQDYGGRDEQYF,TGTGCCAGCAGCCAAGATTACGGAGGCCGGGACGAGCAGTACTTC
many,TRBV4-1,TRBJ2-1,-,CASSQALGSSYNEQFF,TGCGCCAGCAGCCAAGCCCTAGGGAGCTCCTACAATGAGCAGTTCTTC
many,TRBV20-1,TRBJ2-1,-,CSAQRGLGNNEQFF,TGCAGTGCCCAAAGAGGACTGGGTAACAATGAGCAGTTCTTC
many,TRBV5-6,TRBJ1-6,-,CASSLRHFSSYNSPLHF,TGTGCCAGCAGCTTGAGGCACTTCAGCTCCTATAATTCACCCCTCCACTTT
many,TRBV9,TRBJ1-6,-,CASSVGGSYNSPLHF,TGTGCCAGCAGCGTAGGGGGCTCCTATAATTCACCCCTCCACTTT
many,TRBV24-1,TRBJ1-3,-,CATSDLTDRSGNTIYF,TGTGCCACCAGTGATTTGACAGACCGCTCTGGAAACACCATATATTTT
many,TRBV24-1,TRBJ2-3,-,CATSDLPRARGRDTQYF,TGTGCCACCAGTGATCTGCCCAGGGCTAGGGGTCGGGATACGCAGTATTTT
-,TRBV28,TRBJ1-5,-,CASSLFRDSRNQPQHF,TGTGCCAGCAGTTTATTTCGGGACTCAAGAAATCAGCCCCAGCATTTT
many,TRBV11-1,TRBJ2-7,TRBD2,CASSVGLAYEQYF,TGTGCCAGCAGCGTGGGACTAGCCTACGAGCAGTACTTC
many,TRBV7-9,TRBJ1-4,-,CASSLVEGRFEKLFF,TGTGCCAGCAGCTTAGTCGAAGGGCGATTTGAAAAACTGTTTTTT
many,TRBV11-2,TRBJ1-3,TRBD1,CASSSIRQGGNTIYF,TGTGCCAGCAGCTCCATCAGACAGGGTGGAAACACCATATATTTT
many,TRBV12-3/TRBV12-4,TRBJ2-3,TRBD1,CASSSGQGAPTDTQYF,TGTGCCAGCAGCTCGGGACAGGGGGCGCCAACTGATACGCAGTATTTT
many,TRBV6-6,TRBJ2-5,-,CASSYSTETQYF,TGTGCCAGCAGTTACTCGACGGAGACCCAGTACTTC
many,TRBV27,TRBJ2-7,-,CASSLSSQGKDEQYF,TGTGCCAGCAGTTTATCGTCCCAGGGTAAAGACGAGCAGTACTTC
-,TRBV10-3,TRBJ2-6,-,CAISGSFSRRGKTGANVLTF,TGTGCCATCAGTGGGTCGTTTTCCCGCAGGGGAAAAACTGGGGCCAACGTCCTGACTTTC
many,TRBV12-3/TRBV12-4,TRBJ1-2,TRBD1,CASRGTANYGYTF,TGTGCCAGCAGGGGGACAGCTAACTATGGCTACACCTTC
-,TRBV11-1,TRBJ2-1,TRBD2,CASSPERGDYNEQFF,TGTGCCAGCAGCCCGGAGCGGGGAGACTACAATGAGCAGTTCTTC
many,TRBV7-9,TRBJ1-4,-,CASSLPRSEKLFF,TGTGCCAGCAGCTTACCCAGGAGCGAAAAACTGTTTTTT
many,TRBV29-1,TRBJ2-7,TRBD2,CSYSGSKYSSGEQYF,TGCAGCTATAGCGGGAGCAAATATAGTTCCGGCGAGCAGTACTTC
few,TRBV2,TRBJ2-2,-,CASSEGQGGIGELFF,TGTGCCAGCAGTGAAGGCCAGGGGGGGATCGGGGAGCTGTTTTTT
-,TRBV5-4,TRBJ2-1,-,CASSFYICSARLVGPMFF,-
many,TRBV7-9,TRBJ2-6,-,CASSFGSGLPGANVLTF,TGTGCCAGCAGCTTTGGATCTGGCCTGCCTGGGGCCAACGTCCTGACTTTC
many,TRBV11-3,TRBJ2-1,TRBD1,CASSPGTGGISGTYEQFF,TGTGCCAGCAGTCCAGGGACAGGGGGCATTAGCGGGACATATGAGCAGTTCTTC
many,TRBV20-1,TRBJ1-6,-,CSVREAGVIGSPLHF,TGCAGTGTAAGAGAAGCGGGGGTGATAGGTTCACCCCTCCACTTT
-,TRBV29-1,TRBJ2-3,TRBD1,CSVISRRTGTQYF,TGCAGCGTGATTAGCAGGAGGACAGGTACGCAGTATTTT
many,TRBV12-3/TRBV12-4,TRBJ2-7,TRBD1,CASRTGVGEQYF,TGTGCCAGCAGGACAGGGGTCGGCGAGCAGTACTTC
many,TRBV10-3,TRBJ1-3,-,CATHSGNTIYF,TGTGCCACCCACTCTGGAAACACCATATATTTT
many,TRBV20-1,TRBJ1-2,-,CSGTGPYGYTF,TGCAGTGGAACAGGCCCTTATGGCTACACCTTC
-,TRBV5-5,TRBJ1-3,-,CASSSETGNSGNTIYF,TGTGCCAGCAGCAGTGAGACAGGAAACTCTGGAAACACCATATATTTT
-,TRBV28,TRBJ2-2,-,CASSFMTRHHRNTGELFF,TGTGCCAGCAGTTTTATGACGCGGCACCATAGAAACACCGGGGAGCTGTTTTTT
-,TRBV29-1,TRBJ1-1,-,CSVAAGRDTEAFF,TGCAGCGTTGCGGCAGGGCGGGACACTGAAGCTTTCTTT
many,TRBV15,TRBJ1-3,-,CATSKKTGSSGNTIYF,TGTGCCACCAGCAAGAAAACGGGTAGCTCTGGAAACACCATATATTTT
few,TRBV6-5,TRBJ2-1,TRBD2,CASSAPGGGHNEQFF,TGTGCCAGCAGTGCCCCGGGGGGAGGACACAATGAGCAGTTCTTC
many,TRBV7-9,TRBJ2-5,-,CASSRTEQETQYF,TGTGCCAGCAGCCGGACAGAGCAAGAGACCCAGTACTTC
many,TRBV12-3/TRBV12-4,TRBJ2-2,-,CASSYPGELFF,TGTGCCAGCAGTTACCCCGGGGAGCTGTTTTTT
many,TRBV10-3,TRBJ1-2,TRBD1,CAISESRQGNYGYTF,TGTGCCATCAGTGAGTCCAGACAGGGAAACTATGGCTACACCTTC
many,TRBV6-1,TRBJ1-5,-,CASEWSRDNQPQHF,TGTGCCAGCGAATGGAGTAGGGACAATCAGCCCCAGCATTTT
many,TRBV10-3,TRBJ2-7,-,CAISESEDYEQYF,TGTGCCATCAGTGAGTCGGAAGACTACGAGCAGTACTTC
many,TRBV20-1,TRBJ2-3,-,CSARDYSSTDTQYF,TGCAGTGCTAGGGACTACTCCAGCACAGATACGCAGTATTTT
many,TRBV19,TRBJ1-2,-,CASETFGGEYGYTF,TGTGCCAGCGAAACGTTCGGGGGAGAGTATGGCTACACCTTC
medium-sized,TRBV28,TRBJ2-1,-,CASSLSKVEQFF,TGTGCCAGCAGTTTGTCGAAAGTTGAGCAGTTCTTC
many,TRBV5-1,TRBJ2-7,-,CASSSTPRDEQYF,TGCGCCAGCAGCTCTACACCCCGCGACGAGCAGTACTTC
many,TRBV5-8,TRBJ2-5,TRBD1,CASSFRTGGLKETQYF,TGTGCCAGCAGCTTCCGGACAGGGGGCCTTAAAGAGACCCAGTACTTC
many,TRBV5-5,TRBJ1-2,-,CASSPPRGEGYGYTF,TGTGCCAGCAGCCCGCCGAGGGGGGAGGGCTATGGCTACACCTTC
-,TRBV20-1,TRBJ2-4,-,CSARDAAAKNIQYF,TGCAGTGCTAGAGATGCCGCAGCCAAAAACATTCAGTACTTC
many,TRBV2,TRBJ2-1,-,CASSERRVTYNEQFF,TGTGCCAGCAGTGAAAGAAGGGTCACCTACAATGAGCAGTTCTTC
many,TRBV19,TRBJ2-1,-,CASSPHPYNEQFF,TGTGCCAGTAGTCCCCACCCCTACAATGAGCAGTTCTTC
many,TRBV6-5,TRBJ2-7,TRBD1,CASIQSGTGLYEQYF,TGTGCCAGCATCCAGTCCGGGACAGGGCTCTACGAGCAGTACTTC
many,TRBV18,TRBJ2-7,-,CASSPPSRSSYEQYF,TGTGCCAGCTCACCACCGAGCAGGAGCTCCTACGAGCAGTACTTC
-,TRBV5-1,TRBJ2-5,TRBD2,CASGTSGAAVQETLYF,TGCGCCAGCGGGACTAGCGGGGCCGCGGTCCAAGAGACCCTGTACTTC